The 32 T cell receptor beta chains presented below share a single source sample, sequenced in a study of CD8 T cells in ankylosing spondylitis. General observations from the study: It appeared that ankylosing spondylitis blood was characterized by a TCR beta motif of roughly 8 highly homologous variants.

Via MiXCR, TCRdb re-called the 5' RACE reads, giving one row per CDR3 protein. The table lists over 600,000 distinct CDR3 sequences, roughly 20% of them singletons, with 15% to 20% in the top ten. These receptors have no known antigen. Sequenced material: blood, either unsorted or a sorted T cell fraction (not recorded which). These receptors came from a male donor with ankylosing spondylitis.

The chain employs TRBV7-9 and TRBJ2-3; a possible D gene is TRBD2 (5 bases). The V end was cut by 1 base, the J end by 1 base, with 6 bases between. Germline CDR1 and CDR2: SEHNR and FQNEAQ (reference sequence). There are 14 residues in the CDR3. The CDR3 DNA is TGTGCCAGCAGCTTAGTTAGCGGCACAGATACGCAGTATTTT. Translation gives CASSLVSGTDTQYF.

This sequence joins TRBV6-1 and TRBJ2-7; TRBD2 agrees at 11 bases. V lost 7 bases, J lost 7 bases, and 9 bases stayed unmatched. Germline loops: CDR1 MNHNS, CDR2 SASEGT. CDR3 length equals 14 residues. This CDR3 is CASNPTSGVLEQYF. The CDR3 DNA sequence: TGTGCCAGCAATCCGACTAGCGGGGTCTTAGAGCAGTACTTC.

The rearrangement joins TRBV2 to TRBJ1-5; no firm D call. Trimming left V 8 bases short and J 4 bases short, with 9 bases between. Germline V gives CDR1 SNHLY, CDR2 FYNNEI. This CDR3 spans 12 amino acids. CDR3 amino acids: CASSGWNQPQHF. The CDR3 nucleotides are TGTGCCAGCTCCGGGTGGAATCAGCCCCAGCATTTT. Looking up the rest from reference TRBV2 and TRBJ1-5 gives the full variable domain: EPEVTQTPSHQVTQMGQEVILRCVPISNHLYFYWYRQILGQKVEFLVSFYNNEISEKSEIFDDQFSVERPDGSNFTLKIRSTKLEDSAMYFCASSGWNQPQHFGDGTRLSIL.

CDR3 DNA sequence: TGTGCCAGCAGTATCCTGACTAGCGTATACAATGAGCAGTTCTTC. This gives the protein CASSILTSVYNEQFF. The chain uses TRBV25-1 and TRBJ2-1; 8 bases fit TRBD2. The J segment lost 4 bases and the V segment lost 5 bases, leaving 7 bases of the junction unmatched. The V gene's germline CDR1 is MGHDK and CDR2 SYGVNS. This CDR3 contains 15 residues.

The chain recombines TRBV9 with TRBJ1-2, with D possibly matching TRBD1 (5 bases). Trimming stripped 7 bases from V and 1 base from J, with 14 bases between. The CDR3 is 14 residues long. CDR1 and CDR2 from the germline V gene are SGDLS and YYNGEE. CDR3 bases: TGTGCCAGCGCTAGGGGCCTCCTTAACTATGGCTACACCTTC. Its protein product is CASARGLLNYGYTF.

In its sample, this clonotype was seen a few times. The J gene is TRBJ2-4, the V gene TRBV28; either TRBD1 or TRBD2 may supply D (5 bases each). This CDR3 has 15 residues. The germline CDR1 and CDR2 sequences are MDHEN and SYDVKM. V lost 1 base and J 3 bases, leaving 10 bases between the germline ends. CDR3 nucleotide sequence: TGTGCCAGCAGTTTATCGGGAAGGGGCAAAAACATTCAGTACTTC. Residues: CASSLSGRGKNIQYF.

The chain employs TRBV20-1 and TRBJ2-7; 10 bases line up with TRBD2. Germline V gives CDR1 DFQATT, CDR2 SNEGSKA (reference sequence). The CDR3 loop spans 16 amino acids. The V gene end was trimmed by 5 bases and the J gene end by 6 bases; junction bases not matched to a gene: 16. As DNA, the CDR3 is TGCAGTGCTCCCCGAGGGGCTAGCGGGAGTCTGGGCGAGCAGTACTTC. This translates into CSAPRGASGSLGEQYF.

A few counts support this clonotype. The DNA for the CDR3 is TGTGCCAGCACCCGGGACCCTTATGGCTACACCTTC. It encodes CASTRDPYGYTF. The chain couples TRBV2 to TRBJ1-2, with D tentatively TRBD1 (5 bases). The V and J ends lost 7 bases and 5 bases respectively, with 11 bases between them. Germline V lookup: CDR1 SNHLY, CDR2 FYNNEI. There are 12 residues in the CDR3.

This clonotype was seen a handful of times. This chain uses TRBV3-1 with TRBJ2-3, with D tentatively TRBD2 (6 bases). Germline assignment: CDR1 LGHDT and CDR2 YNNKEL (reference sequence). V lost 6 bases and J 11 bases, leaving 15 bases between the germline ends. The CDR3 runs 12 residues. Here the CDR3 reads CASSRDFVVQYF. The CDR3 DNA reads as TGTGCCAGCAGTCGGGACTTTGTCGTGCAGTATTTT.

The CDR3 nucleotides are TGCAGTGCTGCCGTGGGGGCGGGCGAGCAGTACTTC. Its protein product is CSAAVGAGEQYF. The V and J genes are TRBV20-1 and TRBJ2-7, with D possibly matching TRBD1 (6 bases). Trimming took 5 bases from V and 6 from J, leaving 14 bases between them. The CDR3 is 12 residues long. CDR1 and CDR2 from the germline V gene are DFQATT and SNEGSKA (reference sequence).

The J gene is TRBJ1-1, the V gene TRBV10-3; D is undetermined. V lost 2 bases and J lost 0, with 7 bases in between. The germline gives CDR1 ENHRY, CDR2 SYGVKD. This CDR3 comprises 14 residues. The CDR3 reads CAISERGMNTEAFF. In DNA, the CDR3 is TGTGCCATCAGTGAGCGCGGTATGAACACTGAAGCTTTCTTT.

The gene calls are TRBV10-2 and TRBJ1-1, with TRBD1 matching 8 bases. V shed 6 bases and J 7 bases; nucleotides not matched to a gene: 1. Germline lookup yields CDR1 WSHSY and CDR2 SAAADI. CDR3 length: 11 amino acids. DNA of the CDR3: TGCGCCAGCAGAGGACAGGGTGAAGCTTTCTTT. The encoded protein is CASRGQGEAFF.

V gene TRBV4-1 combines with J gene TRBJ2-4; 7 positions agree with TRBD2. The trim removed 5 bases at V and 0 bases at J, leaving 10 bases unmatched. Per germline, CDR1 MGHRA and CDR2 YSYEKL. The CDR3 consists of 17 residues. For the CDR3, the DNA is TGCGCCAGCAGCAACCCGTACGTAGCGGGAGCCAAAAACATTCAGTACTTC. Its translation: CASSNPYVAGAKNIQYF.

The V and J genes are TRBV12-3 or TRBV12-4 and TRBJ2-5, with a weak D call TRBD2 (5 bases). The CDR3 is 15 amino acids. V was pared by 2 bases and J by 1 base, with 11 bases between. In DNA form, the CDR3 reads TGTGCCAGCAGTTTATCGTCAGCGGTCCAAGAGACCCAGTACTTC. It encodes CASSLSSAVQETQYF.

This clonotype was seen ten or more times. The J gene is TRBJ2-2, the V gene TRBV18; D unclear. Germline V gives CDR1 KGHSH, CDR2 LQKENI. This CDR3 contains 13 residues. The V end was cut by 1 base, the J end by 5 bases, with 5 bases between. The CDR3 sequence is CASSPQKTGELFF. Written as DNA, the CDR3 is TGTGCCAGCTCACCACAAAAAACCGGGGAGCTGTTTTTT.

CDR3 nucleotide sequence: TGCGCCAGCAGCCGTACAGGGGAGACCTATGGCTACACCTTC. Encoded protein: CASSRTGETYGYTF. This chain connects TRBV4-1 to TRBJ1-2, with TRBD1 identical over 7 bases. The CDR3 sequence is 14 residues long. Per germline, CDR1 MGHRA and CDR2 YSYEKL. The ends lost 4 bases at V and 4 bases at J; junction bases unmatched: 6.

This clonotype was counted a few times. The V gene is TRBV27, the J gene TRBJ2-1; D not certain. The ends were cut back, 4 bases at V and 1 base at J, with 20 bases in the middle. CDR1 is MNHEY, CDR2 SMNVEV, per germline (reference sequence). The CDR3 sequence is 18 residues long. The CDR3, as DNA: TGTGCCAGCAGTTGGAATCTTGGGTACCTGGAGTCCTACAATGAGCAGTTCTTC. The encoded protein is CASSWNLGYLESYNEQFF.

V gene TRBV27 combines with J gene TRBJ2-1; TRBD1 is a possible D gene (7 bases). The CDR3 spans 15 residues. V was pared by 7 bases and J by 7 bases, with 20 bases between. Looked up from germline, CDR1 is MNHEY and CDR2 is SMNVEV (reference sequence). This CDR3 reads CASNLWRGRTNEQFF. CDR3 DNA: TGTGCCAGCAACCTCTGGAGGGGGCGCACGAATGAGCAGTTCTTC.

V is TRBV24-1 and J is TRBJ2-3; D is ambiguous. V lost 1 base, J lost 3 bases, and 7 bases lay in between. Germline V gives CDR1 KGHDR, CDR2 SFDVKD. This CDR3 contains 14 residues. The CDR3, as DNA: TGTGCCACCAGTGATTTCGGCTCGACAGATACGCAGTATTTT. The encoded protein is CATSDFGSTDTQYF.

The chain has TRBV6-2 or TRBV6-3 and TRBJ2-2; perhaps D is TRBD1 or TRBD2 (5 bases each). The CDR3 runs 15 residues. CDR1 is MNHEY and CDR2 is SVGEGT in the germline V gene. Trimming shortened V by 0 bases and J by 5 bases, and 10 bases separated the two germline ends. This chain's CDR3 is CASSYSGVQTGELFF. The CDR3 DNA is TGTGCCAGCAGTTACTCGGGGGTCCAGACCGGGGAGCTGTTTTTT.

This clonotype came up a few times. The chain employs TRBV29-1 and TRBJ2-7, with D hard to call. V lost 4 bases and J 2 bases, leaving 9 bases between the germline ends. The germline V gene has CDR1 SQVTM and CDR2 ANQGSEA. CDR3 length: 12 amino acids. The CDR3 loop is CSVGAFTYEQYF. Written as DNA, the CDR3 is TGCAGCGTTGGGGCTTTCACCTACGAGCAGTACTTC.

V and J are TRBV9 and TRBJ2-5, with 8 bases aligning to TRBD2. Trimming at V came to 2 bases and at J to 1 base, leaving 7 bases not matched to a gene. The CDR3 spans 16 residues. Germline V gene sequence: CDR1 SGDLS, CDR2 YYNGEE. This CDR3 reads CASSVGLASFQETQYF. DNA of the CDR3: TGTGCCAGCAGCGTCGGACTAGCAAGCTTCCAAGAGACCCAGTACTTC.

This clonotype has only a few counts. The chain carries TRBV7-8 and TRBJ1-1, with D maybe TRBD1 (5 bases). This CDR3 is 17 amino acids long. The germline V gene has CDR1 SGHVS and CDR2 FQNEAQ. Trimming removed 1 base at V and 6 bases at J, with 21 bases between. This CDR3 is CASSLGGSGRDNAEAFF. In DNA, the CDR3 is TGTGCCAGCAGCTTAGGAGGGTCAGGGAGAGATAACGCTGAAGCTTTCTTT.

The rearrangement links TRBV24-1 to TRBJ2-2; 8 nucleotides agree with TRBD1. Germline V gene lookup returns CDR1 KGHDR and CDR2 SFDVKD. V trimming: 5 bases; J trimming: 6 bases; junction bases outside the gene matches: 7. The CDR3 contains 15 residues. CDR3 sequence reads: CATSAAGGASGELFF. CDR3 DNA sequence: TGTGCCACCAGTGCGGCAGGGGGCGCATCCGGGGAGCTGTTTTTT.

This clonotype was counted between two and nine times. The V call is TRBV20-1, the J call TRBJ1-3, with D perhaps TRBD1 (5 bases). The CDR3 spans 15 residues. The germline CDR1 and CDR2 sequences are DFQATT and SNEGSKA (reference sequence). The CDR3 reads CGLGVPRASGNTIYF. CDR3 coding DNA: TGCGGACTGGGGGTCCCTCGAGCCTCTGGAAACACCATATATTTT.

This clonotype was counted ten times or more. Germline and junction disagree at one end, which may indicate a read error. The V and J genes are TRBV5-1 and TRBJ2-5; D uncertain. CDR1 and CDR2 from the germline V gene are SGHRS and YFSETQ. The CDR3 sequence is 12 residues long. The CDR3 sequence is CASSLNQETQYF. CDR3 nucleotide sequence: TGTGCCAGCAGTTTAAACCAAGAGACCCAGTACTTC.

This clonotype appeared many times. The junction differs from germline at one of its ends, possibly a read error. V is TRBV20-1 and J is TRBJ2-5, with 7 bases identical to TRBD2. Per the germline V gene, CDR1 is DFQATT and CDR2 is SNEGSKA (reference sequence). CDR3 length: 15 residues. DNA of the CDR3: TGCAGTGCTACTAGGTTGGCGGGAGACCAAGGGACCCAGTACTTC. Its translation: CSATRLAGDQGTQYF.

The J gene is TRBJ1-6, the V gene TRBV29-1, with 9 bases aligning to TRBD1. The J segment lost 7 bases and the V segment lost 8 bases, leaving 15 bases of the junction unmatched. Germline CDR1 SQVTM, CDR2 ANQGSEA. There are 16 residues in the CDR3. The CDR3 region has the DNA TGCAGCCCCGTAACAGGGGGCCCCCTTCGAAATTCACCCCTCCACTTT. Protein sequence: CSPVTGGPLRNSPLHF.

The rearrangement links TRBV5-1 to TRBJ2-2, with D unresolved. The CDR3 extends over 13 amino acids. Trimming left V 9 bases short and J 0 bases short, with 9 bases between. The germline V gene encodes CDR1 SGHRS and CDR2 YFSETQ. The CDR3: CATRIANTGELFF. CDR3 nucleotide sequence: TGCGCCACTCGAATCGCGAACACCGGGGAGCTGTTTTTT.

The sample holds a few counts of this clonotype. The V gene is TRBV28, the J gene TRBJ1-5, with D maybe TRBD1 (6 bases). Germline lookup yields CDR1 MDHEN and CDR2 SYDVKM. V gave up 6 bases and J gave up 0 bases, with 9 bases separating them. The CDR3 contains 14 residues. CDR3 in DNA: TGTGCCAGCAGGACAGGATTTAGCAATCAGCCCCAGCATTTT. Protein product: CASRTGFSNQPQHF.

In this sample, this clonotype turned up a few times. This sequence joins TRBV6-1 and TRBJ2-2; D call uncertain. This CDR3 contains 12 residues. Germline V CDR1 and CDR2: MNHNS, SASEGT. V was pared by 3 bases and J by 7 bases, with 6 bases between. The CDR3 loop is CASSERRGELFF. CDR3 DNA sequence: TGTGCCAGCAGTGAGCGGCGCGGGGAGCTGTTTTTT.

The rearrangement links TRBV12-5 to TRBJ1-5; D ambiguous. The length of the CDR3 is 12 residues. CDR1 is LGHNT, CDR2 FRNRAP, per germline. V was cut by 7 bases and J by 6 bases, with 10 bases left in between. The CDR3 sequence: CASARPPQPQHF. CDR3 coding DNA: TGTGCTAGTGCCCGACCCCCTCAGCCCCAGCATTTT.